This T cell receptor (beta chain) was recovered during a study of cytotoxic CD8 clonotypes in ibrutinib-treated CLL. Whole-study context: Among the patients, approximately ten presented as relapsed/refractory and fewer than 16 as treatment-naive; about 17 showed unmutated IGHV. About 24 partial and 2 complete responses; at median roughly 6 years, about 14 remitted, roughly 12 progressed. General study results and limits: At baseline, clonality was higher than in age-matched healthy donors and correlated with CD8+ counts.

This clone appeared a single time. Its antigen is not known. CDR3 length equals 11 residues. V was cut by 3 bases and J by 8 bases, with 7 bases left in between. The germline V gene encodes CDR1 GTSNPN and CDR2 SVGIG (reference sequence). This table comes from immunoSEQ multiplex PCR, and its TCRdb copy is limited to in-frame clones, with some not included. The sample holds about 130,000 clones; 75% to 80% are singletons and the top ten take 4.5% to 6.5%. The chain combines TRBV30 with TRBJ1-4; D may be TRBD1 (5 bases). The sample in question was PBMCs, obtained after 24 months of ibrutinib treatment. The TCR originated in a human donor with chronic lymphocytic leukemia. CDR3: CAWRGVEKLFF. The CDR3 nucleotides are TGTGCCTGGAGGGGGGTGGAAAAACTGTTTTTT.